This T cell receptor (beta chain) was observed in a study of shared clonotypes between healthy human individuals. General study points: Represented diversity (both genetic and exposure-history) was limited by the small number of donors. Larger estimated richness was generally seen in naive subsets than in memory subsets.

V dropped 6 bases and J dropped 6 bases, with 18 bases sitting between them. The CDR3 is made up of 15 amino acids. Germline CDR1 is SNHLY and CDR2 is FYNNEI. An even split of each subset's genomic DNA across several immunoSEQ plates was performed. Assay: immunoSEQ multiplex PCR; the TCRdb copy retains only in-frame clones and omits some. The repertoire holds 550,000 to 800,000 clones, 80% to 95% seen once, with 34% in the top ten. Concerning this clone itself: Its target is unknown.

The rearrangement joins TRBV2 to TRBJ1-5, with a possible D match to TRBD1 (5 bases). This clonotype was obtained from a man younger than 35 in good health. Some clones in this sample may be carry-over from other donors' samples. Sequences were obtained from memory CD8+ T cells from PBMCs. Noted subset: CD45RO+ cells pooled with CCR7-negative TemRA cells. The CDR3 DNA is TGTGCCAGCAGGCAAACAAGGGGTCTGAGTCAGCCCCAGCATTTT. This translates into CASRQTRGLSQPQHF.